This T cell receptor (beta chain) was captured in a study of blood T cell repertoires in COVID-19. Study information: Sites in the United States, Italy and Spain provided acute and convalescent COVID-19 samples. T cells, B-cell-depleted T cells, or PBMCs provided the cDNA or gDNA that served as material.

The trim removed 2 bases at V and 2 bases at J, leaving 6 bases unmatched. The CDR3 covers 16 residues. Germline lookup yields CDR1 SGHTA and CDR2 FQGNSA. Authors' analysis steps: Amplification of reference gene primers was used by the study to estimate nucleated cell counts. The assay was immunoSEQ multiplex PCR, and TCRdb's table has in-frame clones only and misses some. V and J calls and clone size follow that table, whereas D and trimming were derived from the DNA. Seen here are 150,000 to 200,000 clones, around 67% observed once, and the top ten hold around 3%. The sequence was collected from a woman older than 75 with acute or convalescent COVID-19. The chain is built from TRBV7-2 and TRBJ2-3; 8 positions match TRBD2. The sample taken for sequencing was peripheral blood. CDR3 bases: TGTGCCAGCAGCTTATCCGCGGGAGGTTCCACAGATACGCAGTATTTT. Amino acids: CASSLSAGGSTDTQYF.